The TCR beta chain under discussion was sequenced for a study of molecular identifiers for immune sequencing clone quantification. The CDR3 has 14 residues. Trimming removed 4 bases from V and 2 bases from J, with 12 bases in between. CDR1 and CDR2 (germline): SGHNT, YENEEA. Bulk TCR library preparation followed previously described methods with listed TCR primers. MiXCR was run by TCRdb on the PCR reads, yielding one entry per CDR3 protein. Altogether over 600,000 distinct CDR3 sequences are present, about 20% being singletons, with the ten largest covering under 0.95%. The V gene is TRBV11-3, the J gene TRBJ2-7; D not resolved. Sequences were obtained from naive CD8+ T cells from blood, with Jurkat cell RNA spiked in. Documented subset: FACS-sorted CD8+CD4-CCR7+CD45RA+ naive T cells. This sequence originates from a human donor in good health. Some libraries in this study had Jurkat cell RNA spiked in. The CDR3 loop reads CASSSPLVPYEQYF. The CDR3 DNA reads TGTGCCAGCAGCTCTCCCTTAGTCCCCTACGAGCAGTACTTC.